One and the same sample provided the 20 T cell receptor beta chains below, sequenced in a study of blood T cell repertoires in COVID-19. The protocol was immunoSEQ multiplex PCR, while the TCRdb copy is restricted to in-frame clones and leaves out a portion. The sample carries around 190,000 clones, roughly 87% recorded once. The sample consisted of PBMCs or T cells enriched from blood (not recorded which). These receptors were obtained from a man aged 18-30 years with acute COVID-19.

The chain uses TRBV29-1 and TRBJ1-2; D possibly corresponds to TRBD1 (5 bases). This CDR3 region has 15 residues. Germline loops: CDR1 SQVTM, CDR2 ANQGSEA. V dropped 7 bases and J dropped 5 bases, with 23 bases sitting between them. CDR3 region: CSATPGESQEYGYTF. For the CDR3, the DNA is TGCAGCGCCACCCCGGGGGAAAGTCAGGAATATGGCTACACCTTC.

This chain connects TRBV29-1 to TRBJ2-7; TRBD2 might be the D (5 bases). The CDR3 is 13 residues long. Germline values: CDR1 SQVTM, CDR2 ANQGSEA. The germline V and J ends were trimmed by 6 bases and 0 bases, with 12 bases remaining between them. The CDR3 DNA reads TGCAGCGTCTCGGACTTCGACTCCTACGAGCAGTACTTC. Translation gives CSVSDFDSYEQYF.

CDR3 in DNA: TGTGCCAGCAGCCCCCAGACAGGAGAGACCCAGTACTTC. This encodes CASSPQTGETQYF. This chain connects TRBV7-9 to TRBJ2-5; D is perhaps TRBD1 (6 bases). This CDR3 contains 13 residues. Trimming removed 5 bases from V and 4 bases from J, with 11 bases in between. Germline V lookup: CDR1 SEHNR, CDR2 FQNEAQ (reference sequence). The variable domain in full, with the rest retrieved from reference TRBV7-9 and TRBJ2-5, is DTGVSQNPRHKITKRGQNVTFRCDPISEHNRLYWYRQTLGQGPEFLTYFQNEAQLEKSRLLSDRFSAERPKGSFSTLEIQRTEQGDSAMYLCASSPQTGETQYFGPGTRLLVL.

This sequence joins TRBV30 and TRBJ2-5; 7 bases are shared with TRBD2. CDR1 is GTSNPN, CDR2 SVGIG, per germline (reference sequence). V trimming: 3 bases; J trimming: 5 bases; junction bases outside the gene matches: 6. The CDR3 sequence is 13 residues long. The CDR3 loop reads CAWRSAGRETQYF. CDR3 DNA: TGTGCCTGGAGATCGGCCGGGAGGGAGACCCAGTACTTC.

Here the CDR3 reads CASSREGPGELFF. The CDR3 DNA sequence: TGTGCCAGCAGCCGGGAGGGCCCCGGGGAGCTGTTTTTT. The chain couples TRBV6-5 to TRBJ2-2; 8 nucleotides match TRBD2. CDR3 length: 13 amino acids. V was clipped by 6 bases and J by 6 bases; unmatched bases: 3. Germline-derived CDR1 and CDR2 are MNHEY and SVGAGI.

CDR3 coding DNA: TGTGCCAGCAGTTATGAGGGGGCCGGTCAAGAGACCCAGTACTTC. It encodes CASSYEGAGQETQYF. This chain links TRBV27 with TRBJ2-5; 7 bases are shared with TRBD1. V gave up 4 bases and J gave up 2 bases; unmatched junction bases: 7. The CDR3 is 15 residues long. Germline V gene sequence: CDR1 MNHEY, CDR2 SMNVEV (reference sequence).

V usage is TRBV7-9 and J usage is TRBJ1-1; D is possibly TRBD1 (6 bases). The V and J ends lost 3 bases and 3 bases respectively, with 14 bases between them. The CDR3 sequence is 15 residues long. CDR1 is SEHNR, CDR2 FQNEAQ, per germline (reference sequence). CDR3 DNA: TGTGCCAGCAGCTTGAGGACAGCCGGGGACACTGAAGCTTTCTTT. It yields the protein CASSLRTAGDTEAFF. The full variable domain, completed using reference TRBV7-9 and TRBJ1-1, is DTGVSQNPRHKITKRGQNVTFRCDPISEHNRLYWYRQTLGQGPEFLTYFQNEAQLEKSRLLSDRFSAERPKGSFSTLEIQRTEQGDSAMYLCASSLRTAGDTEAFFGQGTRLTVV.

J is TRBJ1-6 and V is TRBV30, with D possibly matching TRBD1 (6 bases). This CDR3 has 13 residues. Per germline, CDR1 GTSNPN and CDR2 SVGIG (reference sequence). V was clipped by 1 base and J by 9 bases, with 10 bases between them. CDR3 in DNA: TGTGCCTGGAGTGAACAGGGCACTTCACCCCTCCACTTT. Protein product: CAWSEQGTSPLHF.

CDR3 sequence: CASSYSGTLYEQYF. The CDR3 DNA sequence: TGTGCCAGCAGTTACTCAGGGACTTTGTACGAGCAGTACTTC. The chain links TRBV6-5 to TRBJ2-7, with D perhaps matching TRBD2 (6 bases). This CDR3 contains 14 residues. Germline V gene lookup returns CDR1 MNHEY and CDR2 SVGAGI. Trimming took off 0 bases at V and 4 bases at J, with 10 bases between the two ends.

The chain has TRBV9 and TRBJ1-3, with D hard to call. Germline V gives CDR1 SGDLS, CDR2 YYNGEE. The V end was cut by 0 bases, the J end by 0 bases, with 7 bases between. The CDR3 is 15 amino acids. The CDR3 here is CASSVDWSSGNTIYF. CDR3 DNA sequence: TGTGCCAGCAGCGTAGACTGGAGCTCTGGAAACACCATATATTTT.

The chain is built from TRBV2 and TRBJ2-2; D is ambiguous. Germline CDR1 SNHLY, CDR2 FYNNEI. Trimming pared 4 bases from V and 0 bases from J, leaving 12 bases between. This CDR3 has 16 amino acids. The CDR3 nucleotides are TGTGCCAGCAGTGGTTATGGCAGATCGAACACCGGGGAGCTGTTTTTT. It specifies CASSGYGRSNTGELFF.

The rearrangement uses TRBV18 and TRBJ1-1, with a weak D call TRBD1 (6 bases). Per germline, CDR1 KGHSH and CDR2 LQKENI. V shed 1 base and J shed 4 bases, with 16 bases lying between them. The CDR3 has 16 amino acids. The CDR3 nucleotides read TGTGCCAGCTCACCACTGGGGCAGGGGTCGGGCACTGAAGCTTTCTTT. Amino acids: CASSPLGQGSGTEAFF.

The V call is TRBV12-3 or TRBV12-4, the J call TRBJ1-2, with 8 bases lining up with TRBD1. The CDR3 is 12 amino acids. Losses at the gene ends were 3 bases for V and 11 bases for J; bases not matched to a gene: 5. The CDR3 DNA sequence: TGTGCCAGCAGTTTGGGTCAGGGGGCTTACACCTTC. Its protein product is CASSLGQGAYTF.

The chain carries TRBV7-6 and TRBJ1-4, with 8 bases identical to TRBD1. Looked up from germline, CDR1 is SGHVS and CDR2 is FNYEAQ. V was clipped by 5 bases and J by 6 bases; unmatched bases: 8. The CDR3 is made up of 15 amino acids. The CDR3 DNA is TGTGCCAGCAGCGAGAGACAGGGGAAGGATGAAAAACTGTTTTTT. It codes for CASSERQGKDEKLFF.

This chain connects TRBV4-2 to TRBJ2-1; 8 bases are a match to TRBD2. The CDR3 spans 16 residues. Looked up from germline, CDR1 is LGHNA and CDR2 is YNFKEQ. Trimming cost V 0 bases and J 4 bases; bases outside gene matches: 5. CDR3 loop: CASSQELLAEYNEQFF. The CDR3 nucleotides are TGTGCCAGCAGCCAAGAGTTACTAGCGGAATACAATGAGCAGTTCTTC.

This chain connects TRBV4-2 to TRBJ1-1; maybe TRBD1 (6 bases). The CDR3 is 16 amino acids. V lost 0 bases, J lost 0 bases, and 11 bases lay in between. CDR1 and CDR2 (germline): LGHNA, YNFKEQ. In DNA form, the CDR3 reads TGTGCCAGCAGCCAAGATGGTGGACAGTTGAACACTGAAGCTTTCTTT. Its protein product is CASSQDGGQLNTEAFF.

Turning to this clone: Within the sample, other DNA sequences also encode this same CDR3. The rearrangement joins TRBV6-5 to TRBJ2-7; TRBD1 matches at 8 bases. V was clipped by 6 bases and J by 0 bases; unmatched bases: 4. The CDR3 has 14 amino acids. Germline values: CDR1 MNHEY, CDR2 SVGAGI. CDR3 nucleotides: TGTGCCAGCAGAGGACAGGGAAGCTCCTACGAGCAGTACTTC. Amino acids: CASRGQGSSYEQYF.

The J gene is TRBJ1-5, the V gene TRBV4-1; TRBD1 matches at 9 bases. Germline CDR1 is MGHRA and CDR2 is YSYEKL. The CDR3 sequence is 15 residues long. The junction had 11 bases not matched to a gene; V was cut back by 9 bases and J by 5 bases. The CDR3, as DNA: TGCGCCAGTGATCCGGGACAGGGCAGCCATCAGCCCCAGCATTTT. Residues: CASDPGQGSHQPQHF.

This chain uses TRBV27 with TRBJ2-1; 11 nucleotides match TRBD2. The V segment lost 6 bases and the J segment 6 bases; nucleotides outside the gene matches: 4. The CDR3 length is 14 residues. The germline CDR1 and CDR2 sequences are MNHEY and SMNVEV (reference sequence). CDR3 coding DNA: TGTGCCAGCAGAGGGCTAGCGGGAGGCAATGAGCAGTTCTTC. Translation gives CASRGLAGGNEQFF.

V gene TRBV28 combines with J gene TRBJ1-1; 7 bases map to TRBD1. Germline lookup yields CDR1 MDHEN and CDR2 SYDVKM. V lost 11 bases, J lost 4 bases, and 10 bases stayed unmatched. The CDR3 is 13 amino acids. The CDR3 region has the DNA TGTGCCGGCACTAGGGGGCTGCTCACTGAAGCTTTCTTT. This encodes CAGTRGLLTEAFF.